This TCR beta chain was observed in a study of vaccination and CD4 T cells after COVID-19. Comments on this clonotype: Its antigen is undetermined.

Sequencing of DNA taken from cultured CD4+ T cells relied on the Oncomine TCR Beta short-read assay. MiXCR, applied by TCRdb to the PCR reads, yields one record per CDR3 protein. The table records about 20,000 distinct CDR3 sequences, about 40% of them present only once. Treatment given: 10-day PBMC culture with coronavirus spike peptide pools or control peptides (ViraFEST assay). V gave up 5 bases and J gave up 5 bases; unmatched junction bases: 11. This CDR3 has 16 amino acids. CDR1 is LNHDA, CDR2 SQIVND, per germline (reference sequence). The receptor comes from a human donor who had recovered from COVID-19. The sample in question was CD4+ T cells from blood, cultured in vitro, obtained after SARS-CoV-2 vaccination. The rearrangement links TRBV19 to TRBJ2-1, with 8 bases that match TRBD2. CDR3 in DNA: TGTGCCAGTAGTCTCTATACTAGCGGAATCAACAATGAGCAGTTCTTC. It translates to CASSLYTSGINNEQFF.